This T cell receptor (beta chain) was sequenced during a study of CXCR3-negative and CXCR3-positive naive CD8 T cells. The authors gated naive CD8+ T cells as CD45RO-CCR7+CD27+CD95-. General study points: Greater hydrophobicity was found in TRB CDR3s of CXCR3-positive naive cells than of CXCR3-negative naive cells. The study found that naive CXCR3-negative and CXCR3-positive cells shared TRBV-TRBJ usage, while memory cells differed.

UMI labels and 5' RACE were used to prepare the TRB cDNA libraries. TCRdb re-analyzed the 5' RACE reads; it lists each CDR3 protein once, without DNA. The ten top clones account for around 0.53%, within a sample of tens of thousands of distinct CDR3 sequences. The CDR3 runs 15 residues. The germline gives CDR1 MNHNY, CDR2 SVGAGI (reference sequence). Concerning this clonotype itself: Its target is unknown.

The sequence was obtained from a human donor in good health. Some clones in this sample may be carry-over from other donors' samples. The source material was naive CXCR3+ CD8+ T cells from blood. Subset defined: CD45RO-CCR7+CD27+CD95- naive CD8+ T cells expressing CXCR3 (TNR3+). This chain joins TRBV6-6 and TRBJ1-3; the D call of TRBD1 rests on TCRdb alone, since no DNA is present to check it. CDR3 sequence: CASSYLTASGNTIYF.